This entry features one T cell receptor beta chain sequence. This clonotype was recorded a few times. Its antigen remains unidentified. One base away there is no much larger clone; base qualities are not given. Library creation used 5' RACE. The run used an Illumina HiSeq 2500. A second PCR of roughly 7 to 11 cycles was performed with a sample-barcoded 5' primer and a J-beta primer mix. Each TCR beta cDNA molecule received a unique molecular identifier from a template-switch 5' adaptor carrying 12 random nucleotides. Each sample yielded at least 3 million CDR3-containing paired-end reads. First-strand cDNA synthesis was performed from all RNA using the Mint cDNA synthesis kit, with priming by a TRBC-specific oligonucleotide. After uracil-DNA glycosylase treatment, a first 18-cycle PCR used universal primers M1SS and BC2_uni_R on all cDNA. In the original analysis: For normalization, 1 million high-quality reads were randomly selected from each sample, with every read carrying a distinct molecular identifier. Reads sharing molecular identifiers were discarded rather than binned into consensus sequences. MiTCR, with a Q25 quality threshold and the strictest error-elimination algorithm, was used for CDR3 identification, clonotype clustering and error correction. Lower-bound total TCR beta diversity was estimated with a nonparametric unseen species model using Euler transformation. The raw public reads went through TCRdb reprocessing: fastp at Q25, MiXCR clone calling, in-frame beta chains kept. Every distinct CDR3 protein forms one entry, paired with its most common genes and DNA. V and J calls and clone size were set by TCRdb, not the authors. The sample table records fewer than 900,000 distinct CDR3 sequences; around half of these occur just once. The ten largest clones take up 25% to 35% of the sample.

The entry originates in a study of blood T cells in healthy people across ages (dated by TCRdb to between 2014 and 2017). Some background on the complete study: In model experiments, template switching captured roughly one uniquely barcoded TCR beta cDNA molecule for every two T cells. Four age groups were formed from the donors: young (average roughly 15 years), middle-aged (just under 40), aged (over 55) and long-lived (less than 85). To track age-related changes in TCR beta repertoire diversity, the study relied on deep sequencing normalized with unique cDNA molecular identifiers. The study analyzed two additional independent replicas of 1 million unique cDNA reads from the same blood draw for two donors, one aged 18 to 30 and one aged 80 or older. Donors of different ages were randomly distributed across sequencing lanes to avoid experimental bias.

The germline V gene specifies SGHRS as CDR1 and YFSETQ as CDR2. V is pruned by 5 bases and J by 4 bases, leaving 5 bases of the junction without a gene match. Including the terminal cysteine and phenylalanine, the CDR3 comprises 13 residues. The DNA shown is the 39-base CDR3, in frame from base 1. The 39 donors, aged roughly 6 to 90 years, were systemically healthy Caucasian individuals from Russia. Each donor gave 8 to 10 milliliters of peripheral blood, collected into EDTA-treated Vacutainer tubes. Ficoll-Paque density-gradient centrifugation was used to isolate PBMCs, with at least 7 million per sample. Total RNA, at least 6 micrograms per sample, was extracted from PBMCs with Trizol reagent. Naive CD45RAhigh/CD27high T cell percentages were measured by flow cytometry on a PBMC aliquot from every donor. What the work shows at the level of the full study, not this receptor alone: Because profiling used bulk unsorted PBMCs, naive and antigen-experienced compartments could not be compared conclusively. Compared with the aged group, more naive CD4+ T cells, fewer expanded clones and increased TCR diversity were shown by the long-lived group, suggesting age selection. Total diversity estimates from one million sequenced T cells were considered lower bounds and underestimates. A strong correlation was found between observed TCR beta diversity and the percentage of naive T cells measured by flow cytometry. Observed TCR beta diversity per million T cells fell roughly linearly with age, and a significant reduction was already apparent by age around 40. Donor CMV infection status was unknown, potentially confounding age-related changes in expanded clonotypes.

Sequenced: blood. The source is a woman aged 60 to 75 in good health. The rearranged segments are TRBV5-1 and TRBJ2-7; 8 bases in the junction line up with TRBD1. CDR3 protein: CASRQGASYEQYF. In nucleotide form, the sequence is TGCGCCAGCAGGCAGGGGGCAAGTTACGAGCAGTACTTC.